One sample yielded the 28 T cell receptor beta chains listed below, sequenced in a study of vaccination effects on CD4 cells after COVID-19. Repertoires were generated with immunoSEQ multiplex PCR, while TCRdb's copy carries only in-frame clones and drops some. The table lists 25,000 or so clones, 73% of them singletons. Their specific antigens are unknown. Ahead of sequencing, the ViraFEST assay grew antigen-specific CD4+ T cells using viral peptide pools. Cultured cells yielded isolated CD4+ T cells after approximately nine days. Vaccine recipients had no previous SARS-CoV-2 infection; their nucleocapsid antibodies were negative. This material consisted of CD4+ T cells from PBMCs cultured with SARS-CoV-2 spike peptides, taken before COVID-19 vaccination. These receptors all come from a human donor who received a COVID-19 vaccine.

This clone was counted a few times. The chain is built from TRBV6-2 or TRBV6-3 and TRBJ1-2; no reliable D call. Trimming pared 4 bases from V and 0 bases from J, leaving 9 bases between. The CDR3 is made up of 14 amino acids. In germline, CDR1 is MNHEY, CDR2 SVGEGT. The CDR3 DNA reads as TGTGCCAGCAGTTCCTTCGGAACTAACTATGGCTACACCTTC. Its protein is CASSSFGTNYGYTF.

The CDR3 nucleotides are TGTGCCAGCAGCACGTCCGTGGCGAACACTGAAGCTTTCTTT. This gives the protein CASSTSVANTEAFF. This rearrangement joins TRBV4-2 to TRBJ1-1; D is unclear. CDR1 LGHNA and CDR2 YNFKEQ come from the germline V gene. The CDR3 length is 14 residues. Trimming left V 5 bases short and J 1 base short, with 11 bases between.

This clone appeared a few times. The V and J genes are TRBV7-9 and TRBJ1-5, with D perhaps matching TRBD1 (5 bases). V lost 0 bases, J lost 4 bases, and 22 bases lay in between. The CDR3 covers 19 residues. Germline V CDR1 and CDR2: SEHNR, FQNEAQ (reference sequence). The CDR3 sequence: CASSLATPNRNRLNQPQHF. The CDR3, as DNA: TGTGCCAGCAGCTTAGCCACCCCGAATAGAAACAGGCTTAATCAGCCCCAGCATTTT.

The count of this clone is one. V usage is TRBV5-1 and J usage is TRBJ2-5; 14 positions match TRBD2. V was pared by 4 bases and J by 5 bases, with 10 bases of the junction left unmatched. Per germline, CDR1 SGHRS and CDR2 YFSETQ. This CDR3 is built from 17 residues. The CDR3 reads CASSPGTSGSLRETQYF. Written as DNA, the CDR3 is TGCGCCAGCAGCCCTGGGACTAGCGGGAGTTTAAGGGAGACCCAGTACTTC.

This sequence joins TRBV5-6 and TRBJ2-7; unclear D gene. CDR1 is SGHDT and CDR2 is YYEEEE in the germline V gene. Trimming shortened V by 0 bases and J by 2 bases, and 0 bases separated the two germline ends. The CDR3 is 11 amino acids. The CDR3 is CASSLAYEQYF. The CDR3 DNA is TGTGCCAGCAGCTTGGCCTACGAGCAGTACTTC.

The table lists this clone with a count of one. The gene calls are TRBV14 and TRBJ2-1, with TRBD2 identical over 15 bases. V lost 3 bases and J lost 6; bases outside the gene matches: 6. The germline V gene encodes CDR1 SGHDN and CDR2 FVKESK. CDR3 length equals 17 residues. CDR3 protein: CASSQGTSGRKSNEQFF. The CDR3 nucleotides are TGTGCCAGCAGCCAGGGGACTAGCGGGAGGAAGAGCAATGAGCAGTTCTTC.

By share of the sample, this clone is medium-sized. This chain joins TRBV7-7 and TRBJ2-1; 10 nucleotides match TRBD2. The CDR3 consists of 16 residues. From germline, CDR1 is SSHAT and CDR2 FNYEAQ (reference sequence). The V gene end was trimmed by 5 bases and the J gene end by 7 bases; junction bases not matched to a gene: 11. DNA for the CDR3: TGTGCCAGCAGCATAGGGAGACTAGCGGGCAATAATGAGCAGTTCTTC. Translating gives CASSIGRLAGNNEQFF.

The J gene is TRBJ2-3, the V gene TRBV5-1; 12 bases align to TRBD2. The CDR3 spans 16 residues. V dropped 1 base and J dropped 4; count of bases not matched to a gene: 4. Germline lookup yields CDR1 SGHRS and CDR2 YFSETQ. DNA of the CDR3: TGCGCCAGCAGCTTGCCTAGCGGGAGGGCCTCAGATACGCAGTATTTT. Its protein product is CASSLPSGRASDTQYF. The variable domain in full, completed from reference TRBV5-1 and TRBJ2-3, reads KAGVTQTPRYLIKTRGQQVTLSCSPISGHRSVSWYQQTPGQGLQFLFEYFSETQRNKGNFPGRFSGRQFSNSRSEMNVSTLELGDSALYLCASSLPSGRASDTQYFGPGTRLTVL.

The chain links TRBV19 to TRBJ1-2, with unresolved D. Looked up from germline, CDR1 is LNHDA and CDR2 is SQIVND (reference sequence). V was trimmed by 4 bases and J by 3 bases, leaving 15 bases between them. This CDR3 spans 15 amino acids. This chain's CDR3 is CASSTGFISHYGYTF. CDR3 nucleotides: TGTGCCAGTAGTACGGGGTTTATATCTCACTATGGCTACACCTTC.

This chain connects TRBV19 to TRBJ2-3; 9 bases agree with TRBD1. Trimming at V came to 4 bases and at J to 5 bases, leaving 7 bases not matched to a gene. The CDR3 extends over 15 amino acids. Germline V gene lookup returns CDR1 LNHDA and CDR2 SQIVND (reference sequence). CDR3: CASSSQQGAGDTQYF. In DNA, the CDR3 is TGTGCCAGTAGTAGCCAACAGGGGGCCGGAGATACGCAGTATTTT.

DNA of the CDR3: TGTGCCAGCAGCCTTAGCGGGAGCACAGATACGCAGTATTTT. Its translation: CASSLSGSTDTQYF. The V and J genes are TRBV11-3 and TRBJ2-3; TRBD2 matches at 7 bases. In germline, CDR1 is SGHNT, CDR2 YENEEA. The CDR3 consists of 14 residues. The trim removed 5 bases at V and 0 bases at J, leaving 2 bases unmatched.

V is TRBV7-9 and J is TRBJ1-4; possibly TRBD1 for D (6 bases). V was trimmed by 3 bases and J by 8 bases, leaving 10 bases between them. The CDR3 runs 13 residues. Germline V gene lookup returns CDR1 SEHNR and CDR2 FQNEAQ (reference sequence). DNA for the CDR3: TGTGCCAGCAGCTTTGGGCAGGGGGAAAAACTGTTTTTT. This gives the protein CASSFGQGEKLFF.

This clone was observed a handful of times. The CDR3 is CATLAGARTGELFF. The CDR3 coding sequence is TGTGCCACCCTCGCGGGAGCGAGGACCGGGGAGCTGTTTTTT. The rearrangement links TRBV28 to TRBJ2-2; 7 bases align to TRBD2. V dropped 10 bases and J dropped 5; count of bases not matched to a gene: 10. This CDR3 has 14 residues. Germline CDR1 is MDHEN and CDR2 is SYDVKM.

The V call is TRBV24-1, the J call TRBJ2-1, with D possibly being TRBD1 or TRBD2 (6 bases each). This CDR3 comprises 14 residues. The germline CDR1 and CDR2 sequences are KGHDR and SFDVKD. Between the trimmed V and J ends, which lost 5 bases and 7 bases, there was a span of 14 bases. CDR3 DNA: TGTGCCACCAGTGCTGGGGGGCAAGCGAATGAGCAGTTCTTC. Protein: CATSAGGQANEQFF.

The gene calls are TRBV27 and TRBJ2-2; TRBD1 aligns across 7 bases. This CDR3 is built from 15 residues. CDR1 MNHEY and CDR2 SMNVEV come from the germline V gene (reference sequence). V shed 7 bases, J shed 1 base, and the junction held 6 bases outside the gene matches. The CDR3 spells CASTSGTENTGELFF. CDR3 bases: TGTGCCAGCACCTCCGGGACAGAGAACACCGGGGAGCTGTTTTTT.

This clone was counted a few times. The V and J genes are TRBV27 and TRBJ1-2; tentative D call: TRBD1 (5 bases). The CDR3 has 15 amino acids. Germline values: CDR1 MNHEY, CDR2 SMNVEV (reference sequence). V was trimmed by 2 bases and J by 0 bases, leaving 10 bases between them. The CDR3 DNA sequence: TGTGCCAGCAGTTTAGCGGGGCCCGCTAACTATGGCTACACCTTC. Translating it yields CASSLAGPANYGYTF.

The chain couples TRBV5-1 to TRBJ2-7; D perhaps matches TRBD2 (5 bases). The CDR3 runs 15 residues. V lost 4 bases and J lost 3, with 17 bases in between. Germline V CDR1 and CDR2: SGHRS, YFSETQ. CDR3 in DNA: TGCGCCAGCAGCCCAACCAGAGGGTTGGTCTACGAGCAGTACTTC. Translating it yields CASSPTRGLVYEQYF.

The V gene is TRBV3-1 (or the pseudogene TRBV3-2), the J gene TRBJ2-5; the match to TRBD1 covers 7 bases. The CDR3 covers 11 residues. The J segment lost 9 bases and the V segment lost 8 bases, leaving 6 bases of the junction unmatched. Germline lookup yields CDR1 LGHDT and CDR2 YNNKEL (reference sequence). The CDR3 DNA reads TGTGCCAGCCGGGACAGAGCATCCCAGTACTTC. Translation: CASRDRASQYF.

This clone was seen a few times. V gene TRBV12-3 or TRBV12-4 combines with J gene TRBJ1-2; 8 bases map to TRBD1. The trim removed 5 bases at V and 7 bases at J, leaving 6 bases unmatched. The CDR3 covers 13 residues. CDR3 sequence: CASSHGQGFGYTF. CDR3 coding DNA: TGTGCCAGCAGTCACGGACAGGGCTTTGGCTACACCTTC.

The rearrangement uses TRBV6-1 and TRBJ2-1; no definite D call. The ends were cut back, 3 bases at V and 1 base at J, with 4 bases in the middle. CDR3 length: 13 residues. Germline assignment: CDR1 MNHNS and CDR2 SASEGT. The CDR3 here is CASSEGSYNEQFF. The CDR3 DNA sequence: TGTGCCAGCAGTGAGGGGTCCTACAATGAGCAGTTCTTC.

The V and J genes are TRBV27 and TRBJ1-6; TRBD1 might be the D (5 bases). CDR3 length equals 13 residues. Germline CDR1 is MNHEY and CDR2 is SMNVEV (reference sequence). Trimming stripped 8 bases from V and 6 bases from J, with 11 bases between. Written as DNA, the CDR3 is TGTGCCAGCCGGATAGGGGTTAATTCACCCCTCCACTTT. Protein sequence: CASRIGVNSPLHF.

This rearrangement joins TRBV12-3 or TRBV12-4 to TRBJ2-3; tentatively, D is TRBD2 (5 bases). The V end was cut by 8 bases, the J end by 4 bases, with 10 bases between. The CDR3 runs 12 residues. The CDR3: CASSRGADTQYF. In DNA form, the CDR3 reads TGTGCCAGCTCCCGGGGTGCAGATACGCAGTATTTT.

The chain combines TRBV18 with TRBJ2-5, with 12 nucleotides matching TRBD2. This CDR3 contains 16 residues. The ends lost 2 bases at V and 2 bases at J; junction bases unmatched: 3. Germline V lookup: CDR1 KGHSH, CDR2 LQKENI. The CDR3 bases are TGTGCCAGCTCACCAATAGGACTAGCGGGGCAAGAGACCCAGTACTTC. Translating it yields CASSPIGLAGQETQYF. Full variable domain (remainder filled in from reference TRBV18 and TRBJ2-5): NAGVMQNPRHLVRRRGQEARLRCSPMKGHSHVYWYRQLPEEGLKFMVYLQKENIIDESGMPKERFSAEFPKEGPSILRIQQVVRGDSAAYFCASSPIGLAGQETQYFGPGTRLLVL.

This clone was seen a few times. The V call is TRBV29-1, the J call TRBJ1-1; possibly TRBD1 for D (5 bases). V lost 5 bases, J lost 7 bases, and 11 bases lay in between. The CDR3 has 11 residues. The V gene's germline CDR1 is SQVTM and CDR2 ANQGSEA. CDR3 protein: CSVRDGGEAFF. In DNA, the CDR3 is TGCAGCGTTCGGGACGGAGGTGAAGCTTTCTTT.

This chain uses TRBV5-4 with TRBJ2-2; D possibly corresponds to TRBD1 (6 bases). The V gene's germline CDR1 is SGHNT and CDR2 YYREEE (reference sequence). V lost 3 bases to trimming and J lost 4 bases, with 16 bases between them. This CDR3 region has 16 residues. CDR3 sequence reads: CASSSDTGHLTGELFF. CDR3 bases: TGTGCCAGCAGCTCCGATACGGGACATCTCACCGGGGAGCTGTTTTTT. The full variable domain, completed using reference TRBV5-4 and TRBJ2-2, is ETGVTQSPTHLIKTRGQQVTLRCSSQSGHNTVSWYQQALGQGPQFIFQYYREEENGRGNFPPRFSGLQFPNYSSELNVNALELDDSALYLCASSSDTGHLTGELFFGEGSRLTVL.

The chain combines TRBV6-5 with TRBJ1-4, with unresolved D. The CDR3 contains 15 residues. Germline V lookup: CDR1 MNHEY, CDR2 SVGAGI. Trimming took 0 bases from V and 3 from J, leaving 8 bases between them. CDR3 region: CASSYSEQPNEKLFF. Here the CDR3 DNA reads TGTGCCAGCAGTTACTCAGAGCAACCTAATGAAAAACTGTTTTTT.

Only a few counts were recorded for this clone. The chain has TRBV7-8 and TRBJ2-1; the D gene is possibly TRBD2 (5 bases). Germline assignment: CDR1 SGHVS and CDR2 FQNEAQ. The CDR3 loop spans 14 amino acids. Trimming shortened V by 2 bases and J by 6 bases, and 11 bases separated the two germline ends. The CDR3 nucleotides read TGTGCCAGCAGCTTACCCCGGACTGCCAATGAGCAGTTCTTC. It translates to CASSLPRTANEQFF.

DNA for the CDR3: TGTGCTAGTGGTTCTCGTCAGCCCCAGCATTTT. This translates into CASGSRQPQHF. This sequence joins TRBV12-5 and TRBJ1-5, with D hard to call. The ends were cut back, 4 bases at V and 6 bases at J, with 4 bases in the middle. The CDR3 runs 11 residues. CDR1 is LGHNT and CDR2 is FRNRAP in the germline V gene.